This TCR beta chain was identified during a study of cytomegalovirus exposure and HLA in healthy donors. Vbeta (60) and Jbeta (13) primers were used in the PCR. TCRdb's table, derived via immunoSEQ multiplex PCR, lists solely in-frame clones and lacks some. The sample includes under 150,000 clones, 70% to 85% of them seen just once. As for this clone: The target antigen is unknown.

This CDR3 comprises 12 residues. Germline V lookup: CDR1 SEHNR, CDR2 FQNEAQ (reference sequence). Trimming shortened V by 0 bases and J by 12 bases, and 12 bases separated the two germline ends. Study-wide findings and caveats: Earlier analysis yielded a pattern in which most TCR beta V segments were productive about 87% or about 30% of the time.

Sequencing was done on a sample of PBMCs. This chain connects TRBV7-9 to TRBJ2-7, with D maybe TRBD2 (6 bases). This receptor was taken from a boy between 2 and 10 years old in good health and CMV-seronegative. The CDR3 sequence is CASSLASLEGYF. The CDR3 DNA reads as TGTGCCAGCAGCTTAGCGTCGTTGGAGGGGTACTTC.